This entry is about one TCR beta chain. What it binds is not known. This record belongs to a study of cytomegalovirus exposure and HLA in healthy donors. Study information: The use of the same platform for the approximately 110 validation repertoires and the roughly 630 first-cohort repertoires was reported by a later analysis.

With V trimmed by 10 bases and J by 6 bases, 13 bases remained unmatched. This CDR3 region has 16 residues. The germline V gene encodes CDR1 MDHEN and CDR2 SYDVKM. General observations from the study: The investigators catalogued 150 to 200 TCR beta chains as cytomegalovirus-associated. In vitro data verified a few CMV-associated chains as specific for CMV antigens.

Assay used: immunoSEQ multiplex PCR; TCRdb lists only in-frame clones, some missing. There are roughly 90,000 clones in the sample; approximately 94% occur only once, and approximately 1.1% lies in the top ten. What was sequenced was PBMCs. The chain links TRBV28 to TRBJ2-1; 12 bases line up with TRBD2. This TCR was recovered from a woman between 25 and 40 years old in good health and CMV-seropositive. The CDR3 here is CATHLTSGRIGNEQFF. Written as DNA, the CDR3 is TGTGCCACGCATCTGACTAGCGGGAGAATCGGCAATGAGCAGTTCTTC.